Shown below are 32 T cell receptor beta chains from a single sample sequenced in a study of blood T cell repertoires in COVID-19. Only in-frame clones appear in the TCRdb table, and some are missing; sequencing was by immunoSEQ multiplex PCR. The sample carries hundreds of thousands of clones, 86% recorded once. The sample comprised PBMCs or T cells enriched from blood (not recorded which). Source of these receptors: a woman aged 50 to 65 who had recovered from COVID-19.

This sequence joins TRBV5-6 and TRBJ1-6, with TRBD1 matching 11 bases. The V gene end was trimmed by 4 bases and the J gene end by 7 bases; junction bases not matched to a gene: 7. This CDR3 comprises 16 residues. Germline CDR1 and CDR2: SGHDT and YYEEEE. The CDR3 protein is CASSRTGGRRNSPLHF. CDR3 coding DNA: TGTGCCAGCAGCCGGACAGGGGGCCGACGGAATTCACCCCTCCACTTT. Full variable domain (remainder filled in from reference TRBV5-6 and TRBJ1-6): DAGVTQSPTHLIKTRGQQVTLRCSPKSGHDTVSWYQQALGQGPQFIFQYYEEEERQRGNFPDRFSGHQFPNYSSELNVNALLLGDSALYLCASSRTGGRRNSPLHFGNGTRLTVT.

CDR3 DNA: TGTGCCAGCAGCTTGGTTACAGGGGGCGCGGATGAAGCTTTCTTT. It is translated as CASSLVTGGADEAFF. The chain is built from TRBV5-5 and TRBJ1-1, with 9 bases that match TRBD1. The CDR3 covers 15 residues. Germline loops: CDR1 SGHKS, CDR2 YYEKEE (reference sequence). Trimming took 0 bases from V and 7 from J; bases not matched to a gene: 7.

The chain has TRBV7-9 and TRBJ2-1; a possible D gene is TRBD1 (7 bases). Looked up from germline, CDR1 is SEHNR and CDR2 is FQNEAQ (reference sequence). V gave up 2 bases and J gave up 12 bases, with 11 bases separating them. CDR3 length: 12 amino acids. Here the CDR3 DNA reads TGTGCCAGCAGCTTAACAGGGGAGGCGCAGTTCTTC. Its protein product is CASSLTGEAQFF.

V and J are TRBV5-1 and TRBJ2-2; 11 positions match TRBD2. Germline V gene data show CDR1 as SGHRS and CDR2 as YFSETQ. The CDR3 runs 18 residues. J gave up 1 base and V 3 bases, and 8 bases lay outside the gene matches. CDR3 sequence (DNA): TGCGCCAGCAGCTCCCCGAACCTAGCGGGGGGGAACACCGGGGAGCTGTTTTTT. Amino acid sequence: CASSSPNLAGGNTGELFF.

There are many counts of this clone. The gene calls are TRBV4-1 and TRBJ2-7, with 11 bases that match TRBD1. The CDR3 is 18 amino acids. Trimming at V came to 1 base and at J to 4 bases, leaving 12 bases not matched to a gene. Germline V gives CDR1 MGHRA, CDR2 YSYEKL. CDR3 nucleotides: TGCGCCAGCAGCCAAGTCGACTTTATCGGACAGGGGGCATACGAGCAGTACTTC. Amino acid sequence: CASSQVDFIGQGAYEQYF.

This clone was recorded only once. The genes are TRBV14 and TRBJ1-6, with TRBD1 identical over 7 bases. V was pared by 3 bases and J by 8 bases, with 13 bases of the junction left unmatched. Germline CDR1 reads SGHDN; CDR2 reads FVKESK. CDR3 length: 17 amino acids. The CDR3 here is CASSQDYDRVGDSPLHF. DNA of the CDR3: TGTGCCAGCAGCCAGGACTACGACAGGGTCGGTGATTCACCCCTCCACTTT.

The chain couples TRBV3-1 (or the pseudogene TRBV3-2) to TRBJ2-2; TRBD2 agrees at 7 bases. The germline CDR1 and CDR2 sequences are LGHDT and YNNKEL (reference sequence). With 5 bases clipped from V and 6 bases from J, the junction kept 3 bases outside the gene matches. This CDR3 is 13 amino acids long. DNA of the CDR3: TGTGCCAGCAGCAATAGCGGGTCCGGGGAGCTGTTTTTT. It yields the protein CASSNSGSGELFF.

CDR3 amino acids: CATPGTEAFF. The CDR3 nucleotides read TGTGCCACCCCGGGAACTGAAGCTTTCTTT. The chain combines TRBV24-1 with TRBJ1-1; no reliable D call. Trimming removed 9 bases from V and 5 bases from J, with 6 bases in between. Per germline, CDR1 KGHDR and CDR2 SFDVKD. The CDR3 extends over 10 amino acids.

The chain links TRBV9 to TRBJ1-3, with D maybe TRBD1 (5 bases). Trimming took off 3 bases at V and 0 bases at J, with 10 bases between the two ends. This CDR3 contains 15 residues. Germline CDR1 reads SGDLS; CDR2 reads YYNGEE. This CDR3 reads CASSAGGGSGNTIYF. Written as DNA, the CDR3 is TGTGCCAGCAGCGCCGGCGGGGGCTCTGGAAACACCATATATTTT.

V is TRBV27 and J is TRBJ1-6, with TRBD1 matching 9 bases. This CDR3 contains 16 residues. Losses at the gene ends were 2 bases for V and 9 bases for J; bases not matched to a gene: 8. Germline V gives CDR1 MNHEY, CDR2 SMNVEV (reference sequence). CDR3 amino acids: CASSLRSGQGLSPLHF. The DNA of the CDR3 is TGTGCCAGCAGTTTAAGGTCGGGACAGGGACTTTCACCCCTCCACTTT.

The CDR3 coding sequence is TGTGCCAGCAGTGGAGACAGGGTGAGCAATCAGCCCCAGCATTTT. The encoded protein is CASSGDRVSNQPQHF. This sequence joins TRBV2 and TRBJ1-5, with 7 nucleotides matching TRBD1. V lost 4 bases and J lost 1; bases outside the gene matches: 4. CDR3 length: 15 amino acids. Germline values: CDR1 SNHLY, CDR2 FYNNEI.

This clone was seen just once. J is TRBJ2-1 and V is TRBV4-2; D might be TRBD2 (5 bases). The CDR3 length is 13 residues. Germline V gene sequence: CDR1 LGHNA, CDR2 YNFKEQ. Trimming shortened V by 0 bases and J by 7 bases, and 7 bases separated the two germline ends. In DNA form, the CDR3 reads TGTGCCAGCAGCCAAGAGACGGGGAATGAGCAGTTCTTC. It codes for CASSQETGNEQFF.

Only one count was recorded for this clone. The J gene is TRBJ2-7, the V gene TRBV5-4; no clear D gene. V was shortened by 4 bases and J by 7 bases, with 21 bases between the two germline ends. This CDR3 spans 15 amino acids. Per the germline V gene, CDR1 is SGHNT and CDR2 is YYREEE (reference sequence). CDR3 residues: CASSSRLTQDREQYF. CDR3 DNA sequence: TGTGCCAGCAGCAGCAGACTCACACAAGATCGGGAGCAGTACTTC.

The CDR3 here is CASSQAGLAGETQYF. As DNA, the CDR3 is TGCGCCAGCAGCCAGGCGGGACTAGCAGGGGAGACCCAGTACTTC. V usage is TRBV4-3 and J usage is TRBJ2-5, with 9 positions matching TRBD2. CDR3 size: 15 residues. The V and J ends lost 3 bases and 5 bases, in that order; junction bases with no gene match: 7. Per germline, CDR1 LGHNA and CDR2 YSLEER.

The gene calls are TRBV27 and TRBJ2-7; TRBD1 agrees at 8 bases. The CDR3 is 14 residues long. The V and J ends lost 2 bases and 6 bases, in that order; junction bases with no gene match: 6. Germline V gene data show CDR1 as MNHEY and CDR2 as SMNVEV (reference sequence). CDR3 bases: TGTGCCAGCAGTTTAACTACAGGGGGACGCGAGCAGTACTTC. Translated: CASSLTTGGREQYF.

The chain is built from TRBV3-1 (or the pseudogene TRBV3-2) and TRBJ1-6; D is ambiguous. Trimming shortened V by 2 bases and J by 6 bases, and 14 bases separated the two germline ends. Germline V gene lookup returns CDR1 LGHDT and CDR2 YNNKEL (reference sequence). This CDR3 is built from 16 residues. CDR3 protein: CASSQRGLVGNSPLHF. Written as DNA, the CDR3 is TGTGCCAGCAGCCAAAGAGGGCTAGTGGGTAATTCACCCCTCCACTTT.

This clone was recorded only once. The chain links TRBV3-1 (or the pseudogene TRBV3-2) to TRBJ1-1, with a weak D call TRBD1 (5 bases). This CDR3 has 15 residues. Germline-derived CDR1 and CDR2 are LGHDT and YNNKEL (reference sequence). V dropped 0 bases and J dropped 0 bases, with 8 bases sitting between them. CDR3 sequence: CASSQERQLNTEAFF. The CDR3 DNA is TGTGCCAGCAGCCAAGAAAGACAGTTGAACACTGAAGCTTTCTTT.

The chain joins TRBV20-1 to TRBJ1-2, with a possible D match to TRBD1 (5 bases). CDR3 length equals 13 residues. Germline values: CDR1 DFQATT, CDR2 SNEGSKA (reference sequence). V shed 3 bases and J shed 7 bases, with 15 bases lying between them. This chain's CDR3 is CSASGSLRGGYTF. CDR3 in DNA: TGCAGTGCTAGTGGGAGCCTTAGGGGTGGCTACACCTTC.

The J gene is TRBJ1-1, the V gene TRBV21-1; the table gives TRBD1 as D, unverified against the DNA. TRBV21-1 is designated a pseudogene. This CDR3 comprises 12 residues. CDR3 sequence: CARNVSPAEAFF. In nucleotides, the CDR3 is TGTGCCCGCAACGTAAGTCCAGCTGAAGCTTTCTTT.

This chain uses TRBV2 with TRBJ2-7, with TRBD1 identical over 10 bases. In germline, CDR1 is SNHLY, CDR2 FYNNEI. The CDR3 spans 15 residues. Trimming took 4 bases from V and 3 from J; bases not matched to a gene: 6. CDR3 protein: CASSANRDRGYEQYF. DNA for the CDR3: TGTGCCAGCAGTGCTAACCGGGACAGGGGCTACGAGCAGTACTTC.

This clone showed up just once. The chain joins TRBV18 to TRBJ1-1; 11 bases are a match to TRBD1. Germline V gene lookup returns CDR1 KGHSH and CDR2 LQKENI. V shed 5 bases, J shed 3 bases, and the junction held 5 bases outside the gene matches. This CDR3 contains 15 residues. The CDR3 here is CASSGQGAAYTEAFF. CDR3 nucleotide sequence: TGTGCCAGCTCAGGACAGGGGGCGGCGTACACTGAAGCTTTCTTT.

The rearrangement uses TRBV7-2 and TRBJ1-5, with 8 positions matching TRBD1. The germline gives CDR1 SGHTA, CDR2 FQGNSA. This CDR3 is 16 amino acids long. Trimming removed 3 bases from V and 2 bases from J; junction bases left unmatched: 6. CDR3 nucleotides: TGTGCCAGCAGCTTCGTCCAGGGGGCACGCAATCAGCCCCAGCATTTT. This encodes CASSFVQGARNQPQHF.

CDR3 amino acids: CASSPSSYNEQFF. DNA of the CDR3: TGTGCCAGTAGTCCTAGCTCCTACAATGAGCAGTTCTTC. The J gene is TRBJ2-1, the V gene TRBV19; D is undetermined. Trimming stripped 5 bases from V and 0 bases from J, with 5 bases between. The germline gives CDR1 LNHDA, CDR2 SQIVND (reference sequence). The CDR3 spans 13 residues. The entire variable domain, with the rest obtained from reference TRBV19 and TRBJ2-1, is as follows: DGGITQSPKYLFRKEGQNVTLSCEQNLNHDAMYWYRQDPGQGLRLIYYSQIVNDFQKGDIAEGYSVSREKKESFPLTVTSAQKNPTAFYLCASSPSSYNEQFFGPGTRLTVL.

This chain uses TRBV7-3 with TRBJ2-1; D perhaps matches TRBD2 (5 bases). V was pared by 5 bases and J by 9 bases, with 14 bases between. The CDR3 covers 13 residues. Germline V gene data show CDR1 as SGHTA and CDR2 as FQGTGA. The CDR3 bases are TGTGCCAGCAGCCCCCCCCATGCGGGTGAGCAGTTCTTC. Translated: CASSPPHAGEQFF.

The V call is TRBV21-1, the J call TRBJ1-2; the table's D call of TRBD1 was not tested on the DNA. TRBV21-1 is a known pseudogene. This CDR3 spans 16 amino acids. The CDR3 coding sequence is TGTGCCAGCAGCAAAGATCGACAGCCAACTAACTATGGCTACACCTTC. Encoded protein: CASSKDRQPTNYGYTF.

The CDR3 sequence: CASSLRERGSYEQYF. In DNA form, the CDR3 reads TGTGCCAGCAGTTTGAGGGAGCGGGGCTCCTACGAGCAGTACTTC. The V gene is TRBV28, the J gene TRBJ2-7; 7 positions agree with TRBD2. The CDR3 has 15 residues. Germline assignment: CDR1 MDHEN and CDR2 SYDVKM. J gave up 0 bases and V 3 bases, and 5 bases lay outside the gene matches. Full variable domain (outside the CDR3, taken from reference TRBV28 and TRBJ2-7): DVKVTQSSRYLVKRTGEKVFLECVQDMDHENMFWYRQDPGLGLRLIYFSYDVKMKEKGDIPEGYSVSREKKERFSLILESASTNQTSMYLCASSLRERGSYEQYFGPGTRLTVT.

The genes are TRBV27 and TRBJ1-3; 9 positions match TRBD1. The CDR3 is made up of 18 amino acids. Germline V CDR1 and CDR2: MNHEY, SMNVEV (reference sequence). Trimming cost V 3 bases and J 2 bases; bases outside gene matches: 11. The CDR3 sequence: CASSFYSPTGGAGNTIYF. As DNA, the CDR3 is TGTGCCAGCAGTTTTTATTCCCCGACAGGGGGTGCTGGAAACACCATATATTTT.

CDR3 region: CASSRHLWQTEAFF. Written as DNA, the CDR3 is TGCGCCAGCAGCCGTCATTTATGGCAGACTGAAGCTTTCTTT. The chain has TRBV4-3 and TRBJ1-1; D is unresolved. V was clipped by 4 bases and J by 5 bases, with 14 bases between them. This CDR3 is built from 14 residues. Germline V lookup: CDR1 LGHNA, CDR2 YSLEER.

The sample holds a few counts of this clone. The chain combines TRBV7-2 with TRBJ1-2; 7 bases are a match to TRBD1. V gave up 0 bases and J gave up 6 bases; unmatched junction bases: 1. CDR3 length: 13 residues. The germline V gene encodes CDR1 SGHTA and CDR2 FQGNSA. In DNA, the CDR3 is TGTGCCAGCAGCTTAGCGCAGGGGGATGGCTACACCTTC. Translated: CASSLAQGDGYTF.

As regards this clone: The sample has other DNA sequences that encode this CDR3 too. For the CDR3, the DNA is TGTGCCAGCAGCTTCAGTGACTATGGCTACACCTTC. This codes for CASSFSDYGYTF. This chain joins TRBV5-6 and TRBJ1-2; D is undetermined. Germline CDR1 reads SGHDT; CDR2 reads YYEEEE. This CDR3 comprises 12 residues. V was pared by 2 bases and J by 3 bases, with 5 bases between.

This clone turned up a few times. The chain employs TRBV28 and TRBJ1-2, with 8 bases matching TRBD1. The CDR3 consists of 14 residues. Germline V gives CDR1 MDHEN, CDR2 SYDVKM. V was clipped by 4 bases and J by 4 bases; unmatched bases: 5. CDR3 in amino acids: CASSSRQGIYGYTF. CDR3 in DNA: TGTGCCAGCAGTTCACGACAGGGGATCTATGGCTACACCTTC.

Comment on this clone: Relative to the germline gene, one junction end is altered; a read error may explain this. The J gene is TRBJ2-5, the V gene TRBV7-7; TRBD1 matches 12 bases. CDR3 size: 15 residues. Germline V lookup: CDR1 SSHAT, CDR2 FNYEAQ (reference sequence). The CDR3 region has the DNA TGTGCTAGCAGCTTAACGGGACAGGGGGCGAAGACCCAGTACTTC. Protein: CASSLTGQGAKTQYF.